The T cell receptor (beta chain) described here comes from a study of response to subunit inactivated influenza vaccine (dated by TCRdb to the late 2010s). Background for the entire study: The study used deep quantitative T cell receptor repertoire profiling to track responses to a trivalent subunit inactivated influenza vaccine.

Paper-wide results and their limitations: The authors proposed that each seasonal influenza vaccination may bring in only a limited number of new T cells.

The table lists this clonotype with a few counts. The clone's antigen remains unknown. No base quality values were provided; no much bigger clone lies one nucleotide off. Library preparation employed RT-PCR. TCRdb names Illumina HiSeq 2500 as the instrument used. TCRdb reprocessing: public reads trimmed at Q25 with fastp, clones called with MiXCR, in-frame beta chains kept. Rows with a matching CDR3 protein are joined into one entry that keeps the most common DNA and genes. In this sample the table shows roughly 570,000 distinct CDR3 sequences, less than 15% of which occur a single time. The ten largest clones take up over 8.5% of the sample. This specimen was PBMCs from blood, taken 11 to 12 days after vaccination. The receptor's source is a middle-aged man who received an inactivated influenza vaccine. Donor details come from another sample of the same person, matched by shared clones.

DNA sequence: TGTGCCAGCAGTTTATACTTCCGTGGCAGTTCGAATAATTCACCCCTCCACTTT. Its amino acids are CASSLYFRGSSNNSPLHF. The chain is encoded by TRBV28 joined to TRBJ1-6, with no reliable assignment of the D segment. The CDR1 and CDR2 encoded by the germline V gene are MDHEN and SYDVKM. The CDR3 measures 18 amino acids from cysteine to phenylalanine. The retained sequence is limited to the CDR3, 54 bases, with the frame set at the first base. V and J lose 1 base and 5 bases, and a span of 18 bases separates them.